These T cell receptor beta chains were read from a single sample in a study of T-cell reconstitution after alpha-beta-depleted transplantation in children. TCRdb recomputed calls from the PCR reads with MiXCR, one row per CDR3 protein. The table records almost 500,000 distinct CDR3 sequences, about 10% of them present only once. The sequencing here drew on PBMCs, taken before TCRalphabeta/CD19-depleted stem cell transplant. These receptors originate from a child aged 2 to 10 with inherited bone marrow failure, due to receive a stem cell transplant. Both conserved end residues are part of each CDR3.

TRBV21-1	TRBJ2-2	CASSKLSRTNTGELFF
TRBV18	TRBJ2-4	CASSPTPVSSGAKNIQYF
TRBV5-1	TRBJ2-1	CASRLPEGSYNEQFF
TRBV5-1	TRBJ2-5	CASSQGSAETQYF
TRBV7-2	TRBJ2-1	CASSTPVAGGRNEQFF
TRBV27	TRBJ2-1	CASSLDRQPRDEQFF
TRBV28	TRBJ2-4	CASSLHRLAKNIQYF
TRBV19	TRBJ1-2	CASTLPNYGYTF
TRBV5-5	TRBJ2-7	CASSLVVAGVPYEQYF
TRBV30	TRBJ1-1	CAWSMGAGTEAFF
TRBV12-3/TRBV12-4	TRBJ2-7	CASSPALGYEQYF
TRBV7-2	TRBJ2-3	CASSSSGNPADTQYF
TRBV11-2	TRBJ2-1	CASSFPRDPSAVMDEQFF
TRBV19	TRBJ2-1	CASSSGTTPNEQFF
TRBV5-6	TRBJ2-1	CASSFSWDWNEQFF
TRBV4-3	TRBJ2-1	CASSPGQTSGGGEQFF
TRBV19	TRBJ1-2	CASSTSTGGYGYTF
TRBV21-1	TRBJ2-4	CASSKAQAPRRAKNIQYF
TRBV10-3	TRBJ2-2	CAISVGVNTGELFF
TRBV7-2	TRBJ2-7	CASSPPGQGHEQYF
TRBV20-1	TRBJ1-2	CSAGPRVSGTGSFYGYTF
TRBV12-3/TRBV12-4	TRBJ2-3	CASRGLGRDLYTYTQYF
TRBV7-2	TRBJ2-3	CASRPAFDTQYF
TRBV20-1	TRBJ2-7	CSARELSGYEQYF
TRBV7-2	TRBJ2-1	CASSFLAGGGYNEQFF
TRBV19	TRBJ1-5	CASTLMGAYSNQPQHF
TRBV4-3	TRBJ1-4	CASSQKDGLWDSVEKLFF
TRBV3-1	TRBJ2-3	CASSQDKRDRTDTQYF
TRBV12-3/TRBV12-4	TRBJ1-5	CASSLARRDQPQHF
TRBV5-1	TRBJ2-1	CASSFLAGGGNEQFF
TRBV21-1	TRBJ2-7	CASSGGTSGRYSYEQYF
TRBV20-1	TRBJ1-1	CSASVGTMNTEAFF
TRBV3-1	TRBJ1-2	CASTAQGFLNGYTF
TRBV11-2	TRBJ1-1	CASSLGVGTENTEAFF
TRBV27	TRBJ2-1	CASSFWGLTYNEQFF
TRBV10-3	TRBJ2-1	CAISDQGAGNEQFF
TRBV10-3	TRBJ2-1	CAIRNLGDEQFF
TRBV7-2	TRBJ2-7	CASTLLIGYEQYF
TRBV20-1	TRBJ2-3	CSARSAGSTDTQYF
TRBV4-3	TRBJ2-5	CASSQNPGQGQETQYF
TRBV20-1	TRBJ2-1	CSARDSGTLSYNEQFF
TRBV12-3/TRBV12-4	TRBJ2-3	CALRDSTDTQYF
TRBV7-9	TRBJ1-2	CASSFAGTYGYTF
TRBV18	TRBJ2-2	CASSPRSGPLNTGELFF
TRBV28	TRBJ2-7	CASSLWGDRDSYEQYF
TRBV29-1	TRBJ2-3	CSVCSGTGFPDTDTQYF
TRBV29-1	TRBJ1-2	CSVVIEQKENYGYTF
TRBV29-1	TRBJ1-1	CSAAHDLLSNTEAFF
TRBV6-5	TRBJ2-3	CASSHGTLPHTDTQYF
TRBV30	TRBJ1-1	CAWTPVPTEAFF
TRBV5-1	TRBJ2-1	CASSFTSGAPEQFF
TRBV5-4	TRBJ2-1	CASSPKGYNEQIF